One T cell receptor beta chain is described in this entry. No antigen is known for it. This CDR3 contains 15 residues. Germline lookup yields CDR1 LNHDA and CDR2 SQIVND (reference sequence). V lost 11 bases, J lost 0 bases, and 14 bases lay in between. The data were taken from a study of cytomegalovirus exposure and HLA in healthy donors. Findings and limits, study-wide: Compared with the roughly 730-donor mean, an Asian-associated ancestry cluster reportedly had fewer N-insertions, according to a later analysis.

PCR involved 60 Vbeta and 13 Jbeta primers. TCRdb's copy holds only in-frame clones and misses some; the assay was immunoSEQ multiplex PCR. This table has 210,000 or so clones, approximately 80% appearing once. Sampled while nominally healthy, donors likely had unrecorded immune exposures. The clonotype comes from a man aged 35 to 55 in good health and CMV-seronegative. Sequencing was carried out using PBMCs. The chain recombines TRBV19 with TRBJ2-6; possibly TRBD1 for D (6 bases). CDR3 loop: CASGQSSSGANVLTF. In DNA form, the CDR3 reads TGTGCCTCGGGACAATCGAGCTCTGGGGCCAACGTCCTGACTTTC.